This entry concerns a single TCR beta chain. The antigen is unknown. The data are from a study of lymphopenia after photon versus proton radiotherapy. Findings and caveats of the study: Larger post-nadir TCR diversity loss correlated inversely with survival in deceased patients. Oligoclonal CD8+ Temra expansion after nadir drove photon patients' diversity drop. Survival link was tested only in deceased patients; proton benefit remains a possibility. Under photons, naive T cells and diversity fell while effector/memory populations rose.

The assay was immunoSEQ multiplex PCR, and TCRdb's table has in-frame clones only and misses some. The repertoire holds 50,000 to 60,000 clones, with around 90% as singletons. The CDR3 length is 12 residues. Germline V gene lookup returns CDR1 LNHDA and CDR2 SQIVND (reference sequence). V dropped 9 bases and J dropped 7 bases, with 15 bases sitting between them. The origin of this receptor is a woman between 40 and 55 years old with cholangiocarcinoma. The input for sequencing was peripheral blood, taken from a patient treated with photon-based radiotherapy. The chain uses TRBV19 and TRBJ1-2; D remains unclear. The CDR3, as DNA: TGTGCCAGCTTTGTTGGGGAGGCTGGCTACACCTTC. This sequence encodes CASFVGEAGYTF.